Listed below are T cell receptor beta chains from one sample, sequenced in a study of a mutant IDH1 vaccine in newly diagnosed glioma. Measured with immunoSEQ multiplex PCR; TCRdb has only the in-frame clones, and not every one. The sample records approximately 25,000 clones, roughly 93% being singletons. The material was PBMCs, obtained from a glioma patient treated with radiotherapy, temozolomide or both. These receptor sequences come from a man aged 35-49 years with glioma. Both conserved end residues are trimmed from each CDR3.

V gene	J gene	CDR3 protein
TRBV6-6	TRBJ2-7	ASSRPLAGLAYEQY
TRBV5-6	TRBJ1-1	ASSLVFVSTEAF
TRBV19	TRBJ2-3	ASSIGVTSTDTQY
TRBV5-4	TRBJ2-1	ASSQTNEQF
TRBV6-5	TRBJ2-3	ASSSPTDTQY
TRBV4-3	TRBJ2-2	ASSQKFWGNANTGELF
TRBV5-6	TRBJ1-5	ASSLGPGQPQH
TRBV7-9	TRBJ2-2	ASSLGGARRNTGELF
TRBV11-3	TRBJ2-1	ASKTEGGLYEQF
TRBV9	TRBJ2-6	ASRGGYSGGANVLT
TRBV6-6	TRBJ2-3	ASSARGGAQDTQY
TRBV9	TRBJ1-4	ASSALDNRVAGGEKLF
TRBV10-3	TRBJ1-5	AISAAGTDSNQPQH
TRBV29-1	TRBJ1-1	SVAGTGENTEAF
TRBV7-3	TRBJ2-2	ASSLTVGPANTGELF
TRBV29-1	TRBJ2-6	SVRFGGANVLT
TRBV6-5	TRBJ2-7	ASSSGQGVYEQY
TRBV5-3	TRBJ2-7	ARSLGDSQRLQSYEQY
TRBV6-6	TRBJ1-2	ASSYGTGGFGYT
TRBV20-1	TRBJ2-1	SAQRLEQF
TRBV7-2	TRBJ1-5	ASSLQSWRAGQPQH
TRBV5-6	TRBJ1-1	ASSLMNTEAF
TRBV7-7	TRBJ2-7	ASSTGLAGVQY
TRBV10-3	TRBJ1-2	AIRSHSVSDRPYGYT
TRBV7-9	TRBJ2-4	ASSGTGDIQY
TRBV7-2	TRBJ2-1	ASSSGVPSYNEQF